The 9 T cell receptor beta chains below were found in one sample sequenced in a study of siplizumab effects on memory and regulatory T cells. The table came from immunoSEQ multiplex PCR; TCRdb's copy has only in-frame clones and leaves some out. The profile shows approximately 100,000 clones, under 95% of them singletons. The sequenced sample was Tregs sorted from blood. The receptor source for this set is a human donor in good health.

This clone was observed a single time. The CDR3 loop is CASSFGGQGSYNEQFF. The CDR3 DNA is TGCGCCAGCAGCTTTGGAGGACAGGGTTCCTACAATGAGCAGTTCTTC. V and J are TRBV5-1 and TRBJ2-1; 8 bases map to TRBD1. The germline CDR1 and CDR2 sequences are SGHRS and YFSETQ. The CDR3 is 16 residues long. V was clipped by 2 bases and J by 1 base; unmatched bases: 5.

The rearrangement uses TRBV5-1 and TRBJ2-7; no definite D call. The CDR3 covers 15 residues. V dropped 4 bases and J dropped 2 bases, with 16 bases sitting between them. Germline V gene lookup returns CDR1 SGHRS and CDR2 YFSETQ. In DNA, the CDR3 is TGCGCCAGCAGCGTTACCACCACGAGAACCTACGAGCAGTACTTC. It is translated as CASSVTTTRTYEQYF.

The chain links TRBV2 to TRBJ1-2, with D unclear. V gave up 4 bases and J gave up 4 bases, with 13 bases separating them. Per germline, CDR1 SNHLY and CDR2 FYNNEI. This CDR3 has 14 residues. CDR3 amino acids: CASSVSEPSYGYTF. DNA of the CDR3: TGTGCCAGCAGTGTGAGTGAGCCATCCTATGGCTACACCTTC.

The rearrangement joins TRBV5-4 to TRBJ2-3; D remains ambiguous. The germline V gene has CDR1 SGHNT and CDR2 YYREEE (reference sequence). This CDR3 has 13 amino acids. The V end was cut by 0 bases, the J end by 1 base, with 3 bases between. Here the CDR3 DNA reads TGTGCCAGCAGCTTGGACCGCACAGATACGCAGTATTTT. Encoded protein: CASSLDRTDTQYF. Full variable domain (missing parts from reference TRBV5-4 and TRBJ2-3): ETGVTQSPTHLIKTRGQQVTLRCSSQSGHNTVSWYQQALGQGPQFIFQYYREEENGRGNFPPRFSGLQFPNYSSELNVNALELDDSALYLCASSLDRTDTQYFGPGTRLTVL.

The J gene is TRBJ1-1, the V gene TRBV2; TRBD1 is a possible D gene (5 bases). This CDR3 region has 13 residues. Trimming cost V 5 bases and J 1 base, with 8 bases left between them. Germline CDR1 reads SNHLY; CDR2 reads FYNNEI. The CDR3 loop is CASSLTENTEAFF. CDR3 nucleotide sequence: TGTGCCAGCAGTCTGACAGAGAACACTGAAGCTTTCTTT.

The chain carries TRBV9 and TRBJ2-3; D not certain. The CDR3 length is 14 residues. V lost 3 bases and J lost 1, with 9 bases in between. The V gene's germline CDR1 is SGDLS and CDR2 YYNGEE. The chain's CDR3 is CASSERVGTDTQYF. The CDR3 DNA reads TGTGCCAGCAGCGAAAGGGTAGGCACAGATACGCAGTATTTT.

This chain links TRBV15 with TRBJ2-3, with TRBD2 matching 9 bases. V shed 5 bases and J 3 bases; nucleotides not matched to a gene: 0. Germline CDR1 and CDR2: LNHNV and YYDKDF (reference sequence). The CDR3 loop spans 13 amino acids. The CDR3 bases are TGTGCCACCAGCCTAGCGGGAACAGATACGCAGTATTTT. Translation: CATSLAGTDTQYF.

The V call is TRBV27, the J call TRBJ2-2; D ambiguous. Germline V CDR1 and CDR2: MNHEY, SMNVEV (reference sequence). This CDR3 comprises 15 residues. V shed 3 bases and J shed 2 bases, with 10 bases lying between them. The CDR3 loop is CASSFWSANTGELFF. For the CDR3, the DNA is TGTGCCAGCAGTTTTTGGAGTGCTAACACCGGGGAGCTGTTTTTT.

The chain links TRBV19 to TRBJ2-1; 10 nucleotides align to TRBD1. The CDR3 runs 14 residues. Germline V gene sequence: CDR1 LNHDA, CDR2 SQIVND (reference sequence). Unmatched junction bases numbered 6, after V lost 5 bases and J lost 8 bases. The CDR3 DNA sequence: TGTGCCAGTAGTCCAAGGGACAGGGGTGATGAGCAGTTCTTC. It encodes CASSPRDRGDEQFF.